This passage covers 29 T cell receptor beta chains from one sample sequenced in a study of shared clonotypes between healthy human individuals. The table came from immunoSEQ multiplex PCR; TCRdb's copy has only in-frame clones and leaves some out. The top ten clones hold around 0.6% of a sample with 1 million to 1.3 million clones, around 82% of them seen once. The sample was memory CD4+ T cells from PBMCs. The subset: CD45RA-negative fraction. The receptors were gathered from a man in his late teens or twenties in good health. Some clones in this sample may be carry-over from other donors' samples.

The chain employs TRBV7-2 and TRBJ1-5; D gene uncertain. The CDR3 loop spans 14 amino acids. The V gene's germline CDR1 is SGHTA and CDR2 FQGNSA. The ends were cut back, 8 bases at V and 2 bases at J, with 13 bases in the middle. The chain's CDR3 is CASRGPGGNQPQHF. The CDR3 DNA is TGTGCCAGCCGGGGTCCCGGGGGCAATCAGCCCCAGCATTTT.

The CDR3 sequence is CASSSRSTASYEQYF. CDR3 DNA: TGTGCCAGCAGCTCCCGGTCGACAGCCTCCTACGAGCAGTACTTC. The chain links TRBV11-2 to TRBJ2-7, with D tentatively TRBD1 (5 bases). This CDR3 has 15 amino acids. Germline V gives CDR1 SGHAT, CDR2 FQNNGV. V was clipped by 4 bases and J by 0 bases, with 13 bases between them.

This clone was seen a single time. The rearrangement uses TRBV5-1 and TRBJ1-1; D is unresolved. The CDR3 is 15 amino acids. Germline V gene lookup returns CDR1 SGHRS and CDR2 YFSETQ. V lost 0 bases and J 2 bases, leaving 11 bases between the germline ends. In DNA form, the CDR3 reads TGCGCCAGCAGCTTGGGTGGCCAGGCCAACACTGAAGCTTTCTTT. Translated: CASSLGGQANTEAFF.

The gene calls are TRBV27 and TRBJ2-1; D remains ambiguous. Germline lookup yields CDR1 MNHEY and CDR2 SMNVEV (reference sequence). The CDR3 contains 10 residues. V was clipped by 10 bases and J by 6 bases, with 7 bases between them. CDR3 bases: TGTGCCAAACTAAGCAATGAGCAGTTCTTC. It yields the protein CAKLSNEQFF.

On this clone itself: The same CDR3 also results from other DNA sequences found in this sample. The CDR3 coding sequence is TGCGCCAGCAGCCTAAATACGGATACGCAGTATTTT. Translated, it gives CASSLNTDTQYF. The rearrangement joins TRBV5-1 to TRBJ2-3; D is unclear. The CDR3 runs to 12 residues. Germline assignment: CDR1 SGHRS and CDR2 YFSETQ. The V gene lost 4 bases and the J gene lost 6 bases, with 9 bases spanning the gap.

The V call is TRBV6-5, the J call TRBJ1-2; D not resolved. Germline values: CDR1 MNHEY, CDR2 SVGAGI. This CDR3 comprises 13 residues. The germline V and J ends were trimmed by 5 bases and 1 base, with 8 bases remaining between them. The DNA of the CDR3 is TGTGCCAGCAGTCCACAGCTTAACTATGGCTACACCTTC. Translating it yields CASSPQLNYGYTF.

The chain joins TRBV2 to TRBJ2-7; TRBD2 matches 8 bases. V shed 6 bases and J 2 bases; nucleotides not matched to a gene: 6. Looked up from germline, CDR1 is SNHLY and CDR2 is FYNNEI. The CDR3 totals 14 residues. CDR3 amino acids: CASRRGSGAYEQYF. CDR3 in DNA: TGTGCCAGCAGGAGGGGTAGCGGGGCCTACGAGCAGTACTTC. Together with reference TRBV2 and TRBJ2-7, the CDR3 gives the full variable domain: EPEVTQTPSHQVTQMGQEVILRCVPISNHLYFYWYRQILGQKVEFLVSFYNNEISEKSEIFDDQFSVERPDGSNFTLKIRSTKLEDSAMYFCASRRGSGAYEQYFGPGTRLTVT.

The V and J genes are TRBV6-5 and TRBJ2-3; TRBD1 agrees at 7 bases. The CDR3 is 15 residues long. The V and J ends lost 3 bases and 2 bases, in that order; junction bases with no gene match: 5. Germline CDR1 is MNHEY and CDR2 is SVGAGI. CDR3 residues: CASSYQGVPTDTQYF. The CDR3 DNA reads TGTGCCAGCAGTTATCAGGGGGTGCCCACAGATACGCAGTATTTT.

The sample holds a few counts of this clone. The gene calls are TRBV5-8 and TRBJ2-3; TRBD2 might be the D (5 bases). The germline CDR1 and CDR2 sequences are SGHTS and YDEGEE. The length of the CDR3 is 13 residues. V lost 4 bases and J lost 3, with 9 bases in between. The CDR3 loop is CASSPPGTDTQYF. The CDR3 DNA follows: TGTGCCAGCAGCCCCCCGGGAACAGATACGCAGTATTTT.

The chain recombines TRBV5-1 with TRBJ2-1; TRBD2 matches at 8 bases. This CDR3 is 17 amino acids long. V lost 4 bases to trimming and J lost 1 base; unmatched junction nucleotides: 10. Germline values: CDR1 SGHRS, CDR2 YFSETQ. CDR3 region: CASSPRLASQSYNEQFF. DNA of the CDR3: TGCGCCAGCAGCCCTCGACTAGCGAGTCAGTCCTACAATGAGCAGTTCTTC. Full variable domain (rest looked up from reference TRBV5-1 and TRBJ2-1): KAGVTQTPRYLIKTRGQQVTLSCSPISGHRSVSWYQQTPGQGLQFLFEYFSETQRNKGNFPGRFSGRQFSNSRSEMNVSTLELGDSALYLCASSPRLASQSYNEQFFGPGTRLTVL.

The V call is TRBV28, the J call TRBJ2-7; D gene ambiguous. Trimming shortened V by 3 bases and J by 2 bases, and 14 bases separated the two germline ends. Germline assignment: CDR1 MDHEN and CDR2 SYDVKM. The CDR3 sequence is 15 residues long. The CDR3, as DNA: TGTGCCAGCAGTTTGAATCGGGTAATGCCCTACGAGCAGTACTTC. Its translation: CASSLNRVMPYEQYF.

The CDR3 loop reads CASSSRGTGELFF. In DNA, the CDR3 is TGTGCCAGCAGCTCACGGGGAACCGGGGAGCTGTTTTTT. The rearrangement links TRBV7-3 to TRBJ2-2, with D possibly TRBD2 on 5 matching bases. With 4 bases removed from V and 5 bases from J, the gap between germline ends came to 8 bases. Germline-derived CDR1 and CDR2 are SGHTA and FQGTGA. The CDR3 contains 13 residues.

This chain connects TRBV6-5 to TRBJ1-1; D remains ambiguous. V gave up 3 bases and J gave up 6 bases, with 11 bases separating them. Germline CDR1 and CDR2: MNHEY and SVGAGI. This CDR3 is 13 amino acids long. The CDR3, as DNA: TGTGCCAGCAGTTATGGGGTAATCGCTGAAGCTTTCTTT. Translation gives CASSYGVIAEAFF.

The chain links TRBV6-1 to TRBJ1-1; D possibly corresponds to TRBD1 (6 bases). The CDR3 totals 14 residues. Per the germline V gene, CDR1 is MNHNS and CDR2 is SASEGT. V gave up 4 bases and J gave up 1 base, with 10 bases separating them. CDR3 protein: CASSGWTANTEAFF. DNA of the CDR3: TGTGCCAGCAGTGGATGGACAGCGAACACTGAAGCTTTCTTT.

The V and J genes are TRBV15 and TRBJ1-4; the D gene is possibly TRBD1 (5 bases). Between the trimmed V and J ends, which lost 0 bases and 5 bases, there was a span of 13 bases. CDR3 length: 16 amino acids. Germline assignment: CDR1 LNHNV and CDR2 YYDKDF (reference sequence). CDR3 DNA: TGTGCCACCAGCAGAGATCTAGCAGGGATAAATGAAAAACTGTTTTTT. This codes for CATSRDLAGINEKLFF.

This clone was seen only a few times. The chain is built from TRBV18 and TRBJ2-7; perhaps TRBD1 as D (5 bases). V lost 3 bases to trimming and J lost 5 bases, with 14 bases between them. Germline CDR1 is KGHSH and CDR2 is LQKENI. This CDR3 is 14 amino acids long. The CDR3 reads CASSPRGRVDEQYF. DNA of the CDR3: TGTGCCAGCTCACCGCGAGGCAGGGTAGACGAGCAGTACTTC. Combining the CDR3 with reference TRBV18 and TRBJ2-7 gives the whole variable domain NAGVMQNPRHLVRRRGQEARLRCSPMKGHSHVYWYRQLPEEGLKFMVYLQKENIIDESGMPKERFSAEFPKEGPSILRIQQVVRGDSAAYFCASSPRGRVDEQYFGPGTRLTVT.

This clone was detected only once. V is TRBV7-9 and J is TRBJ2-1; either TRBD1 or TRBD2 may fit D (6 bases each). The V end lost 5 bases, the J end lost 0 bases, and 20 bases lay between the germline ends. CDR1 SEHNR and CDR2 FQNEAQ come from the germline V gene (reference sequence). The CDR3 runs to 18 residues. The CDR3 DNA reads as TGTGCCAGCAGCATGGGGGGACTGGCGGACAGCTCCTACAATGAGCAGTTCTTC. Residues: CASSMGGLADSSYNEQFF.

On this clone itself: This likely traces to a read error, being one base from a far larger clone. The rearrangement uses TRBV28 and TRBJ2-7; TRBD2 aligns across 8 bases. Trimming at V came to 7 bases and at J to 2 bases, leaving 10 bases not matched to a gene. This CDR3 contains 15 residues. Per the germline V gene, CDR1 is MDHEN and CDR2 is SYDVKM. CDR3 region: CASTPSPAGAYEQYF. Here the CDR3 DNA reads TGTGCCAGCACCCCCAGCCCAGCGGGGGCCTACGAGCAGTACTTC.

In this sample, this clone turned up a few times. The chain joins TRBV7-2 to TRBJ2-7, with D perhaps being TRBD1 or TRBD2 (5 bases each). The V and J ends lost 4 bases and 0 bases respectively, with 13 bases between them. Germline values: CDR1 SGHTA, CDR2 FQGNSA. The CDR3 has 15 amino acids. CDR3 sequence reads: CASSSLGTSSYEQYF. In DNA form, the CDR3 reads TGTGCCAGCAGCTCACTGGGGACGAGCTCCTACGAGCAGTACTTC.

This chain uses TRBV6-6 with TRBJ2-7; D is ambiguous. The germline CDR1 and CDR2 sequences are MNHNY and SVGAGI (reference sequence). Trimming cost V 6 bases and J 3 bases, with 18 bases left between them. The CDR3 is 15 residues long. CDR3 DNA sequence: TGTGCCAGCAGCCACTCCGTCGGATTACTCTACGAGCAGTACTTC. Its protein product is CASSHSVGLLYEQYF.

This clone occurred once. V and J are TRBV11-2 and TRBJ2-5; 12 bases fit TRBD2. Germline V lookup: CDR1 SGHAT, CDR2 FQNNGV. V was clipped by 4 bases and J by 4 bases; unmatched bases: 10. CDR3 length: 17 residues. In nucleotides, the CDR3 is TGTGCCAGCAGCTCCGGACTAGCGGGAAAGGGTGGAGAGACCCAGTACTTC. Translation gives CASSSGLAGKGGETQYF.

The chain recombines TRBV11-2 with TRBJ1-1; D unclear. The CDR3 loop spans 13 amino acids. Germline CDR1 reads SGHAT; CDR2 reads FQNNGV. V lost 3 bases to trimming and J lost 4 bases, with 9 bases between them. CDR3 sequence: CASSFRGSTEAFF. CDR3 DNA: TGTGCCAGCAGCTTTCGAGGGTCCACTGAAGCTTTCTTT.

This chain uses TRBV6-6 with TRBJ1-1, with D unclear. The CDR3 runs to 14 residues. The ends were cut back, 2 bases at V and 1 base at J, with 8 bases in the middle. Per germline, CDR1 MNHNY and CDR2 SVGAGI (reference sequence). The CDR3 protein is CASSYDGENTEAFF. CDR3 bases: TGTGCCAGCAGTTACGACGGGGAGAACACTGAAGCTTTCTTT.

The chain employs TRBV7-3 and TRBJ1-1; a weak D match, TRBD1 (5 bases). This CDR3 comprises 13 residues. Trimming removed 5 bases from V and 5 bases from J, with 12 bases in between. CDR1 SGHTA and CDR2 FQGTGA come from the germline V gene. The CDR3 protein is CASSRGYGTEAFF. CDR3 in DNA: TGTGCCAGCAGCAGGGGATACGGGACTGAAGCTTTCTTT.

The V gene is TRBV5-4, the J gene TRBJ1-4; TRBD1 matches at 10 bases. Unmatched junction bases numbered 4, after V lost 1 base and J lost 7 bases. The germline gives CDR1 SGHNT, CDR2 YYREEE (reference sequence). The CDR3 runs 15 residues. CDR3 bases: TGTGCCAGCAGCTTGCGGGACAGGGGCGGTGAAAAACTGTTTTTT. Translated, it gives CASSLRDRGGEKLFF.

J is TRBJ2-3 and V is TRBV5-1; weak D call: TRBD2 (6 bases). The CDR3 has 17 residues. Trimming shortened V by 4 bases and J by 5 bases, and 23 bases separated the two germline ends. Per the germline V gene, CDR1 is SGHRS and CDR2 is YFSETQ. CDR3 protein: CASSRFLSETGVDTQYF. CDR3 DNA: TGCGCCAGCAGCCGATTCCTTAGCGAGACGGGGGTAGATACGCAGTATTTT.

The genes are TRBV7-9 and TRBJ1-1, with unresolved D. The CDR3 contains 13 residues. The V end lost 5 bases, the J end lost 9 bases, and 16 bases lay between the germline ends. CDR1 SEHNR and CDR2 FQNEAQ come from the germline V gene (reference sequence). The CDR3 sequence: CASSPRGPTKAFF. The CDR3 DNA reads TGTGCCAGCAGCCCCCGAGGGCCGACTAAAGCTTTCTTT.

This clone was observed at least ten times. The chain is built from TRBV27 and TRBJ1-2; no definite D call. The V gene's germline CDR1 is MNHEY and CDR2 SMNVEV (reference sequence). CDR3 length: 13 amino acids. V lost 6 bases and J 6 bases, leaving 14 bases between the germline ends. This chain's CDR3 is CASSPRPLDGYTF. In nucleotides, the CDR3 is TGTGCCAGCAGCCCTAGACCTCTCGATGGCTACACCTTC.

The rearrangement links TRBV4-3 to TRBJ2-2, with 8 bases that match TRBD2. Germline CDR1 and CDR2: LGHNA and YSLEER. The CDR3 contains 18 residues. J gave up 1 base and V 3 bases, and 10 bases lay outside the gene matches. The CDR3 nucleotides read TGCGCCAGCAGCCACCCTACCGCCGGGACTAGGAACACCGGGGAGCTGTTTTTT. Protein product: CASSHPTAGTRNTGELFF.